The 31 T cell receptor beta chains below all came from one sample that was sequenced in a study of blood T cells in healthy people across ages (dated by TCRdb to about 2015). Receptors were amplified or captured by 5' RACE. Sequencing was performed on an Illumina HiSeq 2500. A second PCR of roughly 7 to 12 cycles was performed with a sample-barcoded 5' primer and a J-beta primer mix. The public reads were reanalyzed by TCRdb: fastp trimming at Q25, MiXCR alignment, in-frame beta chains only. Identical CDR3 proteins give one entry, which carries the most common genes and DNA. For this sample there are about 1,600,000 distinct CDR3 sequences; 42% appear just once. 7.9% of the sample is in the top ten clones. Sequenced input: blood. These receptors were collected from a woman under 30 in good health.

Only a few counts were recorded for this clonotype. This chain links TRBV6-6 with TRBJ1-5; 11 bases are a match to TRBD1. Germline assignment: CDR1 MNHNY and CDR2 SVGAGI (reference sequence). CDR3 length: 15 amino acids. The J segment lost 7 bases and the V segment lost 7 bases, leaving 9 bases of the junction unmatched. The CDR3 nucleotides read TGTGCCAGCATCGAAGGAGGGACAGGGGGACAGCCCCAGCATTTT. It specifies CASIEGGTGGQPQHF.

The J gene is TRBJ2-7, the V gene TRBV12-3 or TRBV12-4; 9 nucleotides line up with TRBD2. V trimming: 2 bases; J trimming: 2 bases; junction bases outside the gene matches: 4. The CDR3 extends over 15 amino acids. CDR3 sequence (DNA): TGTGCCAGCAGTTTACCGGCGGGAGGGCCCTACGAGCAGTACTTC. Translating it yields CASSLPAGGPYEQYF.

In this sample, this clonotype turned up a few times. This chain joins TRBV29-1 and TRBJ1-3; possible D gene TRBD1, 6 bases. This CDR3 region has 15 residues. Germline CDR1 SQVTM, CDR2 ANQGSEA. V gave up 4 bases and J gave up 0 bases, with 13 bases separating them. The CDR3 is CSVVVQGSSGNTIYF. DNA for the CDR3: TGCAGCGTTGTAGTACAGGGTAGCTCTGGAAACACCATATATTTT.

In its sample, this clonotype was seen a few times. The V and J genes are TRBV5-1 and TRBJ2-1; 12 bases map to TRBD1. The CDR3 totals 15 residues. J lost 8 bases, V lost 2 bases, and 5 bases had no gene match. Germline values: CDR1 SGHRS, CDR2 YFSETQ. The DNA of the CDR3 is TGCGCCAGCAGCTTTCCGGGACAGGGGGCCCATGAGCAGTTCTTC. Protein sequence: CASSFPGQGAHEQFF.

The chain is built from TRBV4-1 and TRBJ2-2, with D hard to call. Trimming took off 1 base at V and 8 bases at J, with 8 bases between the two ends. The length of the CDR3 is 13 residues. Germline assignment: CDR1 MGHRA and CDR2 YSYEKL. The CDR3 spells CASSQGWNGELFF. The DNA of the CDR3 is TGCGCCAGCAGCCAAGGGTGGAATGGGGAGCTGTTTTTT.

The gene calls are TRBV6-1 and TRBJ2-7, with D hard to call. The CDR3 runs to 13 residues. In germline, CDR1 is MNHNS, CDR2 SASEGT. Trimming took off 8 bases at V and 4 bases at J, with 15 bases between the two ends. Written as DNA, the CDR3 is TGTGCCAGCCGTCACCGAGGTTGGTACGAGCAGTACTTC. Residues: CASRHRGWYEQYF.

In this sample, this clonotype turned up a few times. V is TRBV6-1 and J is TRBJ2-4; 9 bases agree with TRBD1. The end of the DNA aligns better with TRBJ2-7, so the J call may be wrong. Germline V lookup: CDR1 MNHNS, CDR2 SASEGT. The CDR3 runs to 14 residues. CDR3 DNA: TGTGCCAGCACCCGAGGGGACAGGGTACCCGAGCAGTACTTC. Translating it yields CASTRGDRVPEQYF.

The V and J genes are TRBV20-1 and TRBJ2-3, with 7 nucleotides matching TRBD1. Unmatched junction bases numbered 8, after V lost 1 base and J lost 1 base. Germline-derived CDR1 and CDR2 are DFQATT and SNEGSKA (reference sequence). CDR3 length equals 16 residues. The CDR3: CSARGGTGVGTDTQYF. CDR3 DNA sequence: TGCAGTGCTAGAGGGGGTACAGGGGTTGGCACAGATACGCAGTATTTT.

This clonotype was observed a few times. This chain joins TRBV5-5 and TRBJ1-4; D is unresolved. The CDR3 contains 13 residues. CDR1 is SGHKS and CDR2 is YYEKEE in the germline V gene (reference sequence). With 0 bases removed from V and 7 bases from J, the gap between germline ends came to 7 bases. The CDR3 DNA follows: TGTGCCAGCAGCTTGGAGGGCCCTGAAAAACTGTTTTTT. Its protein is CASSLEGPEKLFF.

Worth noting for this clonotype: The junction does not match germline at one end; this may be a read error. The gene calls are TRBV10-3 and TRBJ1-6; D unresolved. The V gene's germline CDR1 is ENHRY and CDR2 SYGVKD. The CDR3 covers 13 residues. The DNA of the CDR3 is TGTGCTATCAAGGCGAATTATAATTCACCCCTCCACTTT. It yields the protein CAIKANYNSPLHF.

CDR3 DNA: TGTGCCAGCAGCCAAGCAGACGGTTACGAGCAGTACTTC. Translation: CASSQADGYEQYF. V is TRBV3-1 and J is TRBJ2-7; no reliable D call. The CDR3 runs 13 residues. Per germline, CDR1 LGHDT and CDR2 YNNKEL (reference sequence). V lost 1 base to trimming and J lost 4 bases, with 8 bases between them.

The CDR3 protein is CASSARDTLYEQYF. Written as DNA, the CDR3 is TGTGCCAGCAGCGCGAGGGACACCCTTTACGAGCAGTACTTC. The V call is TRBV16, the J call TRBJ2-5, with D possibly TRBD1 on 6 matching bases. TRBJ2-7 explains the end of the DNA better; the J call may be wrong. The CDR3 extends over 14 amino acids. Germline loops: CDR1 KGHSY, CDR2 FQNENV.

As concerns this clonotype: Mismatch with germline at one junction end may stem from a read error. DNA for the CDR3: TGTTCCAGCAGACAAACAGAGACCCAGTACTTC. This translates into CSSRQTETQYF. The gene calls are TRBV7-9 and TRBJ2-7, with D unresolved. The closer fit of TRBJ2-5 to the DNA end suggests the J call may be wrong. CDR1 is SEHNR, CDR2 FQNEAQ, per germline (reference sequence). CDR3 length: 11 residues.

The chain has TRBV24-1 and TRBJ1-5; the D gene is possibly TRBD1 (5 bases). This CDR3 region has 17 residues. Germline loops: CDR1 KGHDR, CDR2 SFDVKD. Between the trimmed V and J ends, which lost 6 bases and 3 bases, there was a span of 20 bases. The CDR3 is CATSNTGRGRNNQPQHF. The CDR3 DNA follows: TGTGCCACCAGTAATACGGGACGTGGCAGGAACAATCAGCCCCAGCATTTT.

This rearrangement joins TRBV14 to TRBJ2-1; D unresolved. The V gene's germline CDR1 is SGHDN and CDR2 FVKESK. The CDR3 is 11 residues long. Trimming pared 4 bases from V and 10 bases from J, leaving 8 bases between. The CDR3 DNA reads TGTGCCAGCAGCCGGAATTGGGAGCAGTTCTTC. It encodes CASSRNWEQFF. The full variable domain, rest sourced from reference TRBV14 and TRBJ2-1, is EAGVTQFPSHSVIEKGQTVTLRCDPISGHDNLYWYRRVMGKEIKFLLHFVKESKQDESGMPNNRFLAERTGGTYSTLKVQPAELEDSGVYFCASSRNWEQFFGPGTRLTVL.

CDR3 nucleotides: TGTGCCAGCAGCGTTGGGGCGGGACTTAGCACAGATACGCAGTATTTT. Its protein is CASSVGAGLSTDTQYF. The V gene is TRBV7-6, the J gene TRBJ2-3, with a weak D call TRBD2 (6 bases). V was shortened by 5 bases and J by 0 bases, with 15 bases between the two germline ends. The V gene's germline CDR1 is SGHVS and CDR2 FNYEAQ. The CDR3 extends over 16 amino acids.

The rearrangement joins TRBV5-1 to TRBJ1-4; 10 positions match TRBD1. The length of the CDR3 is 16 residues. Trimming at V came to 3 bases and at J to 3 bases, leaving 5 bases not matched to a gene. Germline V CDR1 and CDR2: SGHRS, YFSETQ. The CDR3 sequence: CASSSRDRGPNEKLFF. For the CDR3, the DNA is TGCGCCAGCAGCTCAAGGGACAGGGGCCCTAATGAAAAACTGTTTTTT.

This clonotype was observed a handful of times. The chain joins TRBV2 to TRBJ1-6; D remains unclear. The CDR3 loop spans 16 amino acids. The germline CDR1 and CDR2 sequences are SNHLY and FYNNEI. Trimming left V 3 bases short and J 3 bases short, with 12 bases between. CDR3 protein: CASSETAAIYNSPLHF. The CDR3 DNA follows: TGTGCCAGCAGTGAGACGGCAGCGATCTATAATTCACCCCTCCACTTT. Combining the CDR3 with reference TRBV2 and TRBJ1-6 gives the whole variable domain EPEVTQTPSHQVTQMGQEVILRCVPISNHLYFYWYRQILGQKVEFLVSFYNNEISEKSEIFDDQFSVERPDGSNFTLKIRSTKLEDSAMYFCASSETAAIYNSPLHFGNGTRLTVT.

A few counts support this clonotype. The J gene is TRBJ2-1, the V gene TRBV5-8, with D hard to call. Trimming pared 4 bases from V and 8 bases from J, leaving 16 bases between. CDR1 is SGHTS and CDR2 is YDEGEE in the germline V gene. The CDR3 consists of 14 residues. In nucleotides, the CDR3 is TGTGCCAGCAGCCCCTATGCTAGTGGGGATGAGCAGTTCTTC. Translating it yields CASSPYASGDEQFF.

The chain links TRBV7-9 to TRBJ2-1; 10 nucleotides agree with TRBD2. The trim removed 7 bases at V and 10 bases at J, leaving 7 bases unmatched. The germline CDR1 and CDR2 sequences are SEHNR and FQNEAQ (reference sequence). This CDR3 comprises 13 residues. CDR3 loop: CASTQSTSGEQFF. The CDR3 nucleotides are TGTGCCAGCACACAGTCGACTAGCGGGGAGCAGTTCTTC.

Note on this clonotype: At one boundary the junction diverges from the germline segment, which might be a read error. The rearrangement links TRBV5-1 to TRBJ2-3; 7 bases are shared with TRBD2. The length of the CDR3 is 22 residues. In germline, CDR1 is SGHRS, CDR2 YFSETQ. CDR3 bases: TGCGCCAGCAGGACCCATTTTCACTCTAGCGGACTTGGGCAGATCAGCACAGATGCGCAGTATTTT. It encodes CASRTHFHSSGLGQISTDAQYF.

The table lists this clonotype with a few counts. The V and J genes are TRBV2 and TRBJ1-2, with a tentative D call TRBD1 (6 bases). Trimming removed 5 bases from V and 2 bases from J, with 18 bases in between. The CDR3 length is 16 residues. Looked up from germline, CDR1 is SNHLY and CDR2 is FYNNEI. The CDR3 DNA follows: TGTGCCAGCAGTCCTACTCGGACAGAAGTGAACTATGGCTACACCTTC. It yields the protein CASSPTRTEVNYGYTF.

Only a few counts were recorded for this clonotype. The V gene is TRBV12-3 or TRBV12-4, the J gene TRBJ2-7; D possibly corresponds to TRBD1 (5 bases). V was clipped by 6 bases and J by 4 bases, with 16 bases between them. CDR3 length: 14 amino acids. CDR3 sequence reads: CASSQAQGIYEQYF. The CDR3 DNA reads as TGTGCCAGCAGCCAGGCTCAGGGAATTTACGAGCAGTACTTC.

This clonotype was seen a handful of times. V is TRBV4-1 and J is TRBJ2-3; 12 bases are shared with TRBD2. Losses at the gene ends were 5 bases for V and 2 bases for J; bases not matched to a gene: 8. The germline V gene encodes CDR1 MGHRA and CDR2 YSYEKL. This CDR3 has 17 residues. DNA of the CDR3: TGCGCCAGCAGCAGTGGGACTAGCGGGTTCGACACAGATACGCAGTATTTT. Translating gives CASSSGTSGFDTDTQYF.

This sequence joins TRBV20-1 and TRBJ1-2; 8 bases align to TRBD1. V shed 6 bases, J shed 0 bases, and the junction held 12 bases outside the gene matches. Germline CDR1 DFQATT, CDR2 SNEGSKA (reference sequence). The CDR3 sequence is 16 residues long. CDR3 residues: CSATSMGQAANYGYTF. As DNA, the CDR3 is TGCAGTGCCACTAGCATGGGACAGGCAGCTAACTATGGCTACACCTTC.

This chain uses TRBV10-3 with TRBJ2-5; unclear D gene. The CDR3 has 14 residues. The V end lost 2 bases, the J end lost 1 base, and 8 bases lay between the germline ends. Germline V gene lookup returns CDR1 ENHRY and CDR2 SYGVKD. The CDR3 reads CAISEMASQETQYF. The CDR3, as DNA: TGTGCCATCAGTGAGATGGCTAGCCAAGAGACCCAGTACTTC.

This chain uses TRBV12-3 or TRBV12-4 with TRBJ1-4; 11 nucleotides line up with TRBD1. V was pared by 5 bases and J by 8 bases, with 7 bases of the junction left unmatched. The CDR3 spans 15 residues. DNA for the CDR3: TGTGCCAGCAGTCGCGGACAGGGGGCCAAGGAAAAACTGTTTTTT. This translates into CASSRGQGAKEKLFF.

The chain recombines TRBV11-1 with TRBJ2-7; D is possibly TRBD2 (5 bases). Germline V gives CDR1 SGHAT, CDR2 FQDESV (reference sequence). V was shortened by 1 base and J by 6 bases, with 19 bases between the two germline ends. The CDR3 sequence is 16 residues long. CDR3 in DNA: TGTGCCAGCAGCTTAGGCCGGGGAACGGCTGAGGGCGAGCAGTACTTC. This codes for CASSLGRGTAEGEQYF.

This chain connects TRBV30 to TRBJ1-1; 8 nucleotides line up with TRBD1. Germline V gene sequence: CDR1 GTSNPN, CDR2 SVGIG (reference sequence). V lost 5 bases to trimming and J lost 1 base; unmatched junction nucleotides: 3. The CDR3 has 13 amino acids. CDR3 region: CAWEGQGNTEAFF. The DNA of the CDR3 is TGTGCCTGGGAAGGACAGGGGAACACTGAAGCTTTCTTT.

J is TRBJ1-2 and V is TRBV5-1; D possibly corresponds to TRBD1 (6 bases). The CDR3 runs 13 residues. The germline gives CDR1 SGHRS, CDR2 YFSETQ. V lost 2 bases, J lost 6 bases, and 11 bases lay in between. Here the CDR3 reads CASSFVGGDGYTF. CDR3 nucleotide sequence: TGCGCCAGCAGCTTCGTAGGGGGGGATGGCTACACCTTC. The full variable domain, rest sourced from reference TRBV5-1 and TRBJ1-2, is KAGVTQTPRYLIKTRGQQVTLSCSPISGHRSVSWYQQTPGQGLQFLFEYFSETQRNKGNFPGRFSGRQFSNSRSEMNVSTLELGDSALYLCASSFVGGDGYTFGSGTRLTVV.

In this sample, this clonotype turned up a few times. Here the CDR3 DNA reads TGCGCCAGCAGCCTTGGTATCTGGGAGACCCAGTACTTC. Protein sequence: CASSLGIWETQYF. The chain combines TRBV4-1 with TRBJ2-5; D remains ambiguous. Germline values: CDR1 MGHRA, CDR2 YSYEKL. Trimming stripped 4 bases from V and 5 bases from J, with 11 bases between. The CDR3 spans 13 residues.